This entry features one TCR beta chain sequence. What it recognizes is unknown. This sample is part of a study of long-term antiretroviral therapy in people with HIV. Turning to the study itself: The 2015 recommendation for immediate ART came about a decade after the earliest samples. Points from the study as a whole: Post-ART, diversity grew, though it stayed under transplant donor control levels. All time points showed a repertoire dominated by clones expanded before ART.

Runs used v3.0 of the immunoSEQ assay and were done at survey level. Samples were sequenced targeting roughly 35,000-50,000 T-cell genomes each. TCRdb keeps only in-frame clones here, not all; method: immunoSEQ multiplex PCR. This table holds fewer than 25,000 clones, 70% to 85% found once. This TCR derives from a man aged 25-45 years with HIV. Here the sequenced sample was unsorted PBMCs, taken 4.4 years after starting antiretroviral therapy.

CDR3 region: CASSPVSGRAYNEQFF. The CDR3 DNA follows: TGTGCCAGCAGCCCCGTTAGCGGGAGGGCCTACAATGAGCAGTTCTTC. The gene calls are TRBV7-9 and TRBJ2-1; 11 nucleotides line up with TRBD2. Germline CDR1 and CDR2: SEHNR and FQNEAQ (reference sequence). V shed 5 bases and J 2 bases; nucleotides not matched to a gene: 5. The CDR3 has 16 residues.